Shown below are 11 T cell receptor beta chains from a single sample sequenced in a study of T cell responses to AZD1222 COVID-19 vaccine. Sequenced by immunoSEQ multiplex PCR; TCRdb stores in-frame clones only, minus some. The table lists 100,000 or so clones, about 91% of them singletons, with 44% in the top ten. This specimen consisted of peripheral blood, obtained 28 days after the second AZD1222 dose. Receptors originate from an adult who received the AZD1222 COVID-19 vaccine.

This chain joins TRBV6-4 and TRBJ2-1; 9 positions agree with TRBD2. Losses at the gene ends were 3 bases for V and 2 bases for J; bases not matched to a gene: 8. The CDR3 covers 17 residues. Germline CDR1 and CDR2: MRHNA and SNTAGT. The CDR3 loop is CASSEPTGTSPYNEQFF. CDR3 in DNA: TGTGCCAGCAGTGAACCGACCGGGACTAGCCCCTACAATGAGCAGTTCTTC.

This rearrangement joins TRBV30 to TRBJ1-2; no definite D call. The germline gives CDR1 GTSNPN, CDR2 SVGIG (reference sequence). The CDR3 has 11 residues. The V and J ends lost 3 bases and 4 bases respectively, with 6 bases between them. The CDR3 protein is CAWSEGYGYTF. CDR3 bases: TGTGCCTGGAGCGAGGGCTATGGCTACACCTTC.

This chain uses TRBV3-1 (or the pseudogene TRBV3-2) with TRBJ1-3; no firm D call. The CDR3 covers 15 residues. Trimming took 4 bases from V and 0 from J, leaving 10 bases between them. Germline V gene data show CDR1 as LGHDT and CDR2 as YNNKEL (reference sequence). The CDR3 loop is CASSPRRASGNTIYF. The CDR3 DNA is TGTGCCAGCAGCCCCCGAAGGGCCTCTGGAAACACCATATATTTT.

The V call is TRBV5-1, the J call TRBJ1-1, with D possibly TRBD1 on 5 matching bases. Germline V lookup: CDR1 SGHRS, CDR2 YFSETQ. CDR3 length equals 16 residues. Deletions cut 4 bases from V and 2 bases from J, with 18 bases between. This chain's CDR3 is CASSLPQESVNTEAFF. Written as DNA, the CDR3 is TGCGCCAGCAGCCTGCCACAGGAATCCGTTAACACTGAAGCTTTCTTT. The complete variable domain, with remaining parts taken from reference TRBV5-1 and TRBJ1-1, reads KAGVTQTPRYLIKTRGQQVTLSCSPISGHRSVSWYQQTPGQGLQFLFEYFSETQRNKGNFPGRFSGRQFSNSRSEMNVSTLELGDSALYLCASSLPQESVNTEAFFGQGTRLTVV.

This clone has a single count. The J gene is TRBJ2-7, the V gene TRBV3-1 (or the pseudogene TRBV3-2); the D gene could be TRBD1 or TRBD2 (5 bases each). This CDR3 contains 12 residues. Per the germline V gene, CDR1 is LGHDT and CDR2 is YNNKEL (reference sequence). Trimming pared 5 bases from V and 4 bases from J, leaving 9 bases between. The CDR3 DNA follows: TGTGCCAGCAGCGATTGGGGGTACGAGCAGTACTTC. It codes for CASSDWGYEQYF.

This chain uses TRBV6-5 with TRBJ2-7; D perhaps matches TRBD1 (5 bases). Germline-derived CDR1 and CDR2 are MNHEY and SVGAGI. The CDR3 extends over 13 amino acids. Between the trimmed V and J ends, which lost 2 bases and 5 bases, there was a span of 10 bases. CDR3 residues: CASSYGVGHEQYF. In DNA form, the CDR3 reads TGTGCCAGCAGTTACGGGGTGGGGCACGAGCAGTACTTC.

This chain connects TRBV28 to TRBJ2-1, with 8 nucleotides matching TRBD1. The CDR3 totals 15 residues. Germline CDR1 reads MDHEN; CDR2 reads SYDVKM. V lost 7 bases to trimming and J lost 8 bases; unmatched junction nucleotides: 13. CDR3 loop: CASTRGPGQVYEQFF. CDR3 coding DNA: TGTGCCAGCACCCGAGGACCGGGACAGGTGTATGAGCAGTTCTTC.

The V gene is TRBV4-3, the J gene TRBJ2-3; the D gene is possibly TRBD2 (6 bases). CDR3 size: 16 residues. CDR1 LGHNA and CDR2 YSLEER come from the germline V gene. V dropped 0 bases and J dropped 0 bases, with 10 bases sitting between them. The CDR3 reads CASSQETSGSTDTQYF. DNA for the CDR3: TGCGCCAGCAGCCAAGAAACCAGCGGGAGCACAGATACGCAGTATTTT.

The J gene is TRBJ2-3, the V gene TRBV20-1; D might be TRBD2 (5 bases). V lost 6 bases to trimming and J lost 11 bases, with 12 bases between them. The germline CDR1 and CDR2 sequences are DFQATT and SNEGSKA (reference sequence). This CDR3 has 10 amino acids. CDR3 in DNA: TGCAGTGCCCGACGGGATGGGCAGTATTTT. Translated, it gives CSARRDGQYF.

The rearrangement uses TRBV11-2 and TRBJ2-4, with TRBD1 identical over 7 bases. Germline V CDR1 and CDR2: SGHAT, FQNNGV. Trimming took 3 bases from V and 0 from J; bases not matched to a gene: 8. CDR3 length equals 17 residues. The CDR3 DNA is TGTGCCAGCAGCTTTCAGGGACAGACCCTAGCCAAAAACATTCAGTACTTC. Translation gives CASSFQGQTLAKNIQYF.

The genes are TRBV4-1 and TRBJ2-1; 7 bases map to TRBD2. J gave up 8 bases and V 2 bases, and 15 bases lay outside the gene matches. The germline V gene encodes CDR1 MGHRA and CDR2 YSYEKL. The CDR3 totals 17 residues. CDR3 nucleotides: TGCGCCAGCAGCCAATCCTCTGGACTAGGTTATGGGTATGAGCAGTTCTTC. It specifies CASSQSSGLGYGYEQFF.